This TCR beta chain was sequenced in a study of control samples from healthy donors and cancer patients. Measured with immunoSEQ multiplex PCR; TCRdb has only the in-frame clones, and not every one. The data hold about 180,000 clones, with around 91% observed a single time. V lost 5 bases, J lost 8 bases, and 15 bases lay in between. The V gene's germline CDR1 is SGHAT and CDR2 FQNNGV. CDR3 length equals 14 residues. V gene TRBV11-2 combines with J gene TRBJ1-4; a weak D match, TRBD1 (5 bases). The origin of this receptor is a woman in her forties or fifties in good health. The sequenced sample consisted of blood. The CDR3 nucleotides are TGTGCCAGCAGCCTCTCTATCGGGGGGGAAAAACTGTTTTTT. Its protein product is CASSLSIGGEKLFF.